This TCR beta chain was profiled in a study of cytomegalovirus exposure and HLA in healthy donors. This CDR3 comprises 16 residues. The germline CDR1 and CDR2 sequences are MNHEY and SVGAGI. Deletions cut 0 bases from V and 3 bases from J, with 15 bases between. Vbeta (60) and Jbeta (13) primers were used in the PCR. The data were produced by immunoSEQ multiplex PCR, yet TCRdb's version contains in-frame clones alone and is incomplete. This table has over 150,000 clones, under 85% appearing once. The TCR sequence derives from a male donor in good health and CMV-seronegative. The V gene is TRBV6-5, the J gene TRBJ2-7; D possibly corresponds to TRBD2 (7 bases). The sequencing sample was made of PBMCs. The CDR3 nucleotides read TGTGCCAGCAGTTACTCTGGCGGGGGCGCCCTCTACGAGCAGTACTTC. It encodes CASSYSGGGALYEQYF.